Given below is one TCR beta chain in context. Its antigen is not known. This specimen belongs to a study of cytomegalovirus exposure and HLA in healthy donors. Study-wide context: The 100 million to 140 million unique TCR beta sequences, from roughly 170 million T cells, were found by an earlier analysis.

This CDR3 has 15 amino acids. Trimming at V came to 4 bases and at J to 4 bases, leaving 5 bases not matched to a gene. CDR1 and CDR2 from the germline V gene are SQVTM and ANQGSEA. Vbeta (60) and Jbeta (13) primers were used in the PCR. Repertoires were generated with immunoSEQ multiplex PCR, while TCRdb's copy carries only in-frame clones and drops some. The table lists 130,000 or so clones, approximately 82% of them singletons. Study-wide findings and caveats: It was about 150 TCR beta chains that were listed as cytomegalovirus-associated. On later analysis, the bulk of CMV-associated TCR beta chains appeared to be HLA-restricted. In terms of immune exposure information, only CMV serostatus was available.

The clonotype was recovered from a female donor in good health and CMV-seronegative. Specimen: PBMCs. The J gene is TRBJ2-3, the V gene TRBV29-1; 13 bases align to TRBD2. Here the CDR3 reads CSVGTSGSRSDTQYF. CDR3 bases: TGCAGCGTTGGGACTAGCGGGAGTCGGTCAGATACGCAGTATTTT.